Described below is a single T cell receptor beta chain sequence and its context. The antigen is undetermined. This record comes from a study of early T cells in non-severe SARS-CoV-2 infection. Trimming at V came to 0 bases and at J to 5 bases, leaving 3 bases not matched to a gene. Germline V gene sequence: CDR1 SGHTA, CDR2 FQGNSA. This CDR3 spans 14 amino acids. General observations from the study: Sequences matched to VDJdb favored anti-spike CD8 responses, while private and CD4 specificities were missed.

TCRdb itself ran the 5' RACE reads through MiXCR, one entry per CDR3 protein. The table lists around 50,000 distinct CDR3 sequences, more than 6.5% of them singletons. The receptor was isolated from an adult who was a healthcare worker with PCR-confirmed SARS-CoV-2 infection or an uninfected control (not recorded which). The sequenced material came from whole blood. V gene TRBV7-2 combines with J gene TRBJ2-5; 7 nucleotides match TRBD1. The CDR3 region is CASSLAGGKETQYF. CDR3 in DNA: TGTGCCAGCAGCTTAGCAGGGGGCAAGGAGACCCAGTACTTC.